This TCR delta chain emerged from a study of intestinal T cells in coeliac disease. Across the whole study: No TRD cohort control had raised anti-tTG; all coeliac patients did.

Study findings and constraints: Leave-one-out accuracy for TRG clustering was reportedly about 87%, training roughly 94%.

TRD repertoires were amplified in bulk with BIOMED-2 primers from approximately 150 ng of biopsy DNA. TCRdb re-called the multiplex PCR reads with CATT. The sample has 250 to 350 delta-chain clones, approximately 55% seen once. For each case, the template was genomic DNA from ten approximately 5-µm formalin-fixed paraffin-embedded scrolls. Reflux, dyspepsia or gastritis prompted controls' endoscopy; coeliac disease was not suspected. This clone was seen more than once but under ten times. Its target is unknown. CDR3 length: 21 residues. No V gene was called, and the J gene is TRDJ1; the DNA was not used to check the table's D call, TRDD3. What was sequenced was a duodenal biopsy. The sequence came from a human donor who served as a control with a normal duodenal biopsy, not a healthy volunteer. The CDR3 reads CASLCLPYWGKAHEYTDKLIF. The CDR3 DNA is TGTGCTTCATTGTGCCTTCCTTACTGGGGGAAGGCACATGAGTACACCGATAAACTCATCTTT.